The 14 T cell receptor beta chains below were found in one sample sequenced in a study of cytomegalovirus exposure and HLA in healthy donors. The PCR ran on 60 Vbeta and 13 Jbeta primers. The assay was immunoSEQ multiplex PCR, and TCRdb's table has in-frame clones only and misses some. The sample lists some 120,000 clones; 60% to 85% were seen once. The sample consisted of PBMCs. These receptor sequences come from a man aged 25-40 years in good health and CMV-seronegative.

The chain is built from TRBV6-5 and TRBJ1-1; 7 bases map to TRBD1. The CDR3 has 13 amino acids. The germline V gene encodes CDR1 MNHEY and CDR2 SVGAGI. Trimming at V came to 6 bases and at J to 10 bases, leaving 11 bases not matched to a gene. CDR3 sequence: CASREPQRGLAFF. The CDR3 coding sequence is TGTGCCAGCAGGGAACCCCAGAGGGGGCTAGCTTTCTTT.

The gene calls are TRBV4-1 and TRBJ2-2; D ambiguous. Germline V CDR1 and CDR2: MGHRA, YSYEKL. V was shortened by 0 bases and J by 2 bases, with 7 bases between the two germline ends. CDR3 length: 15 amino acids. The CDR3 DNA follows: TGCGCCAGCAGCCAAGATGCAGATAACACCGGGGAGCTGTTTTTT. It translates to CASSQDADNTGELFF.

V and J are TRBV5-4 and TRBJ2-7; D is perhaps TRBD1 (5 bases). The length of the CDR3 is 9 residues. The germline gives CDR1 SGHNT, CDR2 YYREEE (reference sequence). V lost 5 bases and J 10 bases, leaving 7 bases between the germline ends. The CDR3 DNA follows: TGTGCCAGCAGAGGGGTACAGTACTTC. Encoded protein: CASRGVQYF.

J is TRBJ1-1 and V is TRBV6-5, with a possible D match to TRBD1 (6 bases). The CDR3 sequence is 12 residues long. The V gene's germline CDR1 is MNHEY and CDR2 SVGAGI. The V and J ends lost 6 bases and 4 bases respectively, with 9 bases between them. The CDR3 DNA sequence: TGTGCCAGCAGGTTGGGGGCCACTGAAGCTTTCTTT. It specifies CASRLGATEAFF.

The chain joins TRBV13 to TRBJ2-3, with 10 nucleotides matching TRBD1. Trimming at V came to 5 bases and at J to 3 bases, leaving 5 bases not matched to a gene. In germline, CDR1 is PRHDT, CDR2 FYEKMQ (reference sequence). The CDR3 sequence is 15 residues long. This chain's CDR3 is CASSTDRGLTDTQYF. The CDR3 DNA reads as TGTGCCAGCAGCACCGACAGGGGGCTTACAGATACGCAGTATTTT.

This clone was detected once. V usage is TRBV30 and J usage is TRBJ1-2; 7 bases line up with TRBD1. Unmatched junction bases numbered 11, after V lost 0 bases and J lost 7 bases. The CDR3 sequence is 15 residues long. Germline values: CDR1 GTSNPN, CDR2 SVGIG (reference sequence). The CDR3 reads CAWSVWITGAGGYTF. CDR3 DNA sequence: TGTGCCTGGAGTGTGTGGATCACAGGGGCGGGTGGCTACACCTTC.

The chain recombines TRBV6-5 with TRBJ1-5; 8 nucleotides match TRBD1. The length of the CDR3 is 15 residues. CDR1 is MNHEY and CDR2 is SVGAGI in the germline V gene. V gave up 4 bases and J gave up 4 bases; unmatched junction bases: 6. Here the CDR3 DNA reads TGTGCCAGCAGTTTAACCGGGACAGGAAATCAGCCCCAGCATTTT. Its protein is CASSLTGTGNQPQHF.

The CDR3 protein is CASSSLGLLPGELFF. In DNA, the CDR3 is TGTGCCAGCAGTTCCCTGGGACTCCTCCCCGGGGAGCTGTTTTTT. The chain uses TRBV27 and TRBJ2-2, with D possibly matching TRBD2 (6 bases). The V gene's germline CDR1 is MNHEY and CDR2 SMNVEV (reference sequence). Trimming removed 4 bases from V and 6 bases from J, with 15 bases in between. The CDR3 runs to 15 residues.

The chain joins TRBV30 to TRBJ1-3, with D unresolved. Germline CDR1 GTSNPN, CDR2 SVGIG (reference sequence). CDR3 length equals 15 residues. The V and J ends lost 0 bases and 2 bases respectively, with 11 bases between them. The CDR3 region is CAWSVRGLPGNTIYF. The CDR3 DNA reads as TGTGCCTGGAGTGTACGTGGGCTCCCTGGAAACACCATATATTTT.

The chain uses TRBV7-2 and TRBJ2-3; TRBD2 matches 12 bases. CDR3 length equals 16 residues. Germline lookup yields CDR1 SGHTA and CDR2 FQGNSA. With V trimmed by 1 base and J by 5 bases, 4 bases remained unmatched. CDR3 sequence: CASSLGLAGGQDTQYF. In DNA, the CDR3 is TGTGCCAGCAGCTTAGGCCTAGCGGGGGGGCAAGATACGCAGTATTTT.

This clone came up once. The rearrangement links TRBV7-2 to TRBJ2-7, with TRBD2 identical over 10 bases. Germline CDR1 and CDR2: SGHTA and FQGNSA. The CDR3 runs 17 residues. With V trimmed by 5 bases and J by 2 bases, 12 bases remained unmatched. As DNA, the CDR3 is TGTGCCAGCAGCCCCCAAGGGCTAGCGGGGGACCCCTACGAGCAGTACTTC. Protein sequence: CASSPQGLAGDPYEQYF.

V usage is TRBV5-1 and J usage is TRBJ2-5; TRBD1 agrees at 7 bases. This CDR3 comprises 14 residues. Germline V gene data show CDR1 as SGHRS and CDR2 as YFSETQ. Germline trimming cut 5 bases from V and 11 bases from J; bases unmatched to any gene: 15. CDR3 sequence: CASRTGTEVSQQYF. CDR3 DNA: TGCGCCAGCAGGACCGGGACAGAGGTCTCTCAGCAGTACTTC.

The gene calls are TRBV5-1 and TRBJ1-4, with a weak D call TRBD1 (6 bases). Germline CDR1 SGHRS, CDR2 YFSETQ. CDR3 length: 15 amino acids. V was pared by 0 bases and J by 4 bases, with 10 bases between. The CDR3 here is CASSLARGGNEKLFF. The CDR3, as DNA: TGCGCCAGCAGCTTGGCCAGGGGCGGTAATGAAAAACTGTTTTTT. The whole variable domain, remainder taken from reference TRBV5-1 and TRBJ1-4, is KAGVTQTPRYLIKTRGQQVTLSCSPISGHRSVSWYQQTPGQGLQFLFEYFSETQRNKGNFPGRFSGRQFSNSRSEMNVSTLELGDSALYLCASSLARGGNEKLFFGSGTQLSVL.

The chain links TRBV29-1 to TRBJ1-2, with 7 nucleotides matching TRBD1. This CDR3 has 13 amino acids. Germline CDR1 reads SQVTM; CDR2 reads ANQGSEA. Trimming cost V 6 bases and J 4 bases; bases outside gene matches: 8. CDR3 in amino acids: CSVSGQSRYGYTF. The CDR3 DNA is TGCAGCGTCTCGGGACAGTCGCGCTATGGCTACACCTTC.